This TCR beta chain appears in the sequencing data of a study of identical twins. TCRdb re-called the 5' RACE reads with MiXCR, one entry per CDR3 protein. This sample has 200,000 to 250,000 distinct CDR3 sequences, with roughly 12% found just once. Germline values: CDR1 DFQATT, CDR2 SNEGSKA (reference sequence). Trimming took 2 bases from V and 2 from J; bases not matched to a gene: 5. The CDR3 contains 15 residues. This clonotype was counted between two and nine times. The sample was also reused in another study, on yellow fever vaccine responses in identical twins.

The sequence derives from a woman under 30 in good health. The chain has TRBV20-1 and TRBJ2-2; 7 bases are shared with TRBD1. Specimen: memory (CD45RO+) T cells sorted from blood. DNA of the CDR3: TGCAGTGCTAGACGACAGGGCGTCAACACCGGGGAGCTGTTTTTT. Protein product: CSARRQGVNTGELFF.